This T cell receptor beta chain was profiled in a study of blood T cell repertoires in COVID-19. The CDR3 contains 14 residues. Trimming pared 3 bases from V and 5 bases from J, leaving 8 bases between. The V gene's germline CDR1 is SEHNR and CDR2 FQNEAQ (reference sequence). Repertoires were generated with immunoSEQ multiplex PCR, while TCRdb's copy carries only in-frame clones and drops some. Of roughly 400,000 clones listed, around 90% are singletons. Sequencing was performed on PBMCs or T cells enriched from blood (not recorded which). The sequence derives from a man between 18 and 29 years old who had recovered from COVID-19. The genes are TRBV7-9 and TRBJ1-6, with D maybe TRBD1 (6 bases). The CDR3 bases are TGTGCCAGCAGCTTTGGACAGAATAATTCACCCCTCCACTTT. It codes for CASSFGQNNSPLHF.